This paragraph covers one T cell receptor (beta chain) sequence. Its antigen is currently not known. Base qualities are not recorded, but no much larger clone differs from it by a single base. These data belong to a study of T cell repertoires in cytomegalovirus infection (dated by TCRdb to the late 2010s). In the study overall: Recently identified HLA-C-restricted CMV epitopes, whose presentation resists viral immunomodulation, were targeted by peptide stimulations together with well-studied HLA-B-restricted epitopes. Donor HLA type was relevant to the analysis, because carriage of CMV infection together with the matching HLA type was indicated by public TCR beta signatures.

V has 8 bases trimmed and J has 0 bases trimmed; junction bases matching no gene number 9. Inclusive of the bounding cysteine and phenylalanine, the CDR3 is 15 residues long. Only CDR3 DNA remains: 45 bases, in frame from the first base. Taken from the germline V gene (reference sequence), the CDR1 and CDR2 loops are MNHEY and SMNVEV. The intended sense of this specimen's treatment or condition label: in vitro stimulation with specific CMV peptide epitopes to enrich CMV-specific T cells. Results the study describes overall, beyond this receptor: The ex vivo response was dominated by HLA-C-restricted CMV-specific TCR beta clonotypes, and the single most frequent clonotype in two of eight donors was supplied by these HLA-C-restricted clonotypes. In both this cohort and an independent cohort of over 350 donors, the cumulative frequency of public TCR beta family members distinguished carriers of CMV infection plus the relevant HLA type.

The sequencer was an Illumina HiSeq 1500. TCRdb applied fastp at Q25 and MiXCR to the public reads, then kept only in-frame beta chains. CDR3 protein sequences are deduplicated, and each keeps its most common genes and DNA. In all, the sample holds roughly 800,000 distinct CDR3 sequences, and just under 30% of those were seen once. 10% to 15% of the sample rests with the top ten. The receptor comes from a human donor in good health (CMV status not recorded). Some clones in this sample may be carry-over from other donors' samples. Here the sequenced sample was cultured CD8+ T cells from PBMCs, taken from culture after CMV antigen stimulation. The chain joins TRBV27 to TRBJ1-2, with TRBD1 identical over 7 junction bases. The DNA reads as follows: TGTGCCAGCTGCCGACAGGGACAGACTAACTATGGCTACACCTTC. Translated, it gives CASCRQGQTNYGYTF.